These 27 T cell receptor beta chains came from one sample sequenced in a study of control samples from healthy donors and cancer patients. The data were produced by immunoSEQ multiplex PCR, yet TCRdb's version contains in-frame clones alone and is incomplete. This sample yields 190,000 or so clones, of which roughly 91% are seen a single time; over 1.3% belongs to the top ten. The sample taken for sequencing was blood. Source of these receptors: a young man in good health.

This rearrangement joins TRBV10-3 to TRBJ2-1; the D call may be TRBD1 or TRBD2 (5 bases each). V lost 0 bases to trimming and J lost 3 bases, with 6 bases between them. Germline lookup yields CDR1 ENHRY and CDR2 SYGVKD. The length of the CDR3 is 14 residues. CDR3 nucleotides: TGTGCCATCAGTGAGTCGGGGGACTACAATGAGCAGTTCTTC. This gives the protein CAISESGDYNEQFF.

This clone showed up just once. CDR3 sequence (DNA): TGTGCCAGCAGCTCGTCCATGGGTCCACAGTATTTT. It is translated as CASSSSMGPQYF. The chain carries TRBV5-6 and TRBJ2-3; D not resolved. Germline CDR1 is SGHDT and CDR2 is YYEEEE. The CDR3 spans 12 residues. With 3 bases removed from V and 12 bases from J, the gap between germline ends came to 14 bases.

This chain links TRBV7-8 with TRBJ2-6; D is unresolved. CDR1 and CDR2 from the germline V gene are SGHVS and FQNEAQ. The CDR3 has 15 amino acids. Trimming pared 1 base from V and 3 bases from J, leaving 7 bases between. In DNA, the CDR3 is TGTGCCAGCAGCTTAGGGTCCGTTGGGGCCAACGTCCTGACTTTC. Translation gives CASSLGSVGANVLTF.

The chain couples TRBV6-5 to TRBJ1-5; D is ambiguous. The CDR3 is 15 residues long. V was clipped by 0 bases and J by 7 bases, with 13 bases between them. Germline CDR1 is MNHEY and CDR2 is SVGAGI. CDR3 in DNA: TGTGCCAGCAGTTACTCTCGGGCCGGGATGCAGCCCCAGCATTTT. Encoded protein: CASSYSRAGMQPQHF.

Points on this clone: At one end, the junction sequence differs from germline, possibly due to a read error. The J gene is TRBJ1-5, the V gene TRBV18; TRBD1 aligns across 8 bases. This CDR3 contains 13 residues. Germline V gene data show CDR1 as KGHSH and CDR2 as LQKENI. In nucleotides, the CDR3 is TGTGCCAGCTCCGGACAGGGCAACCAGCCCCAGCATTTT. Its translation is CASSGQGNQPQHF.

This clone was counted only a few times. DNA of the CDR3: TGTGCCATCAGTGATAACCACAGGGGAGAGACCCAGTACTTC. It translates to CAISDNHRGETQYF. This rearrangement joins TRBV10-3 to TRBJ2-5, with 7 bases identical to TRBD1. Trimming removed 3 bases from V and 4 bases from J; junction bases left unmatched: 5. The CDR3 sequence is 14 residues long. Germline loops: CDR1 ENHRY, CDR2 SYGVKD.

The chain employs TRBV4-2 and TRBJ1-6; D ambiguous. This CDR3 has 14 amino acids. With 0 bases removed from V and 7 bases from J, the gap between germline ends came to 7 bases. Germline CDR1 is LGHNA and CDR2 is YNFKEQ. The CDR3 nucleotides read TGTGCCAGCAGCCAAGATCTGGGGAATTCACCCCTCCACTTT. Translation gives CASSQDLGNSPLHF.

The chain joins TRBV10-3 to TRBJ2-2; D unresolved. Trimming left V 0 bases short and J 8 bases short, with 10 bases between. Germline V CDR1 and CDR2: ENHRY, SYGVKD. The CDR3 has 14 amino acids. The CDR3 region has the DNA TGTGCCATCAGTGAGTCAGTACTCCCTGGGGAGCTGTTTTTT. It is translated as CAISESVLPGELFF.

V usage is TRBV7-8 and J usage is TRBJ1-2, with TRBD1 as a possible D gene (5 bases). The CDR3 is made up of 15 amino acids. The germline V gene encodes CDR1 SGHVS and CDR2 FQNEAQ. Trimming took 5 bases from V and 7 from J, leaving 20 bases between them. The CDR3 sequence: CASSLLGTDLLGYTF. The CDR3 coding sequence is TGTGCCAGCAGCCTTTTGGGGACTGACCTTCTTGGCTACACCTTC.

The CDR3 nucleotides are TGTGCCAGCAGCGATTTCGGGAGGGCTAGCACCTACGAGCAGTACTTC. Amino acids: CASSDFGRASTYEQYF. The chain recombines TRBV9 with TRBJ2-7; 8 bases line up with TRBD2. Unmatched junction bases numbered 10, after V lost 3 bases and J lost 2 bases. Germline CDR1 and CDR2: SGDLS and YYNGEE. The CDR3 is 16 amino acids.

The V gene is TRBV19, the J gene TRBJ2-7, with 8 positions matching TRBD1. In germline, CDR1 is LNHDA, CDR2 SQIVND (reference sequence). V lost 6 bases to trimming and J lost 6 bases; unmatched junction nucleotides: 7. The CDR3 runs to 13 residues. The CDR3 spells CASSKAGGLEQYF. CDR3 in DNA: TGTGCCAGTAGCAAGGCAGGGGGCCTCGAGCAGTACTTC.

The chain is built from TRBV4-1 and TRBJ2-5; TRBD2 matches 8 bases. The J segment lost 1 base and the V segment lost 3 bases, leaving 10 bases of the junction unmatched. The CDR3 runs 17 residues. CDR1 and CDR2 from the germline V gene are MGHRA and YSYEKL. CDR3 loop: CASSQGRAGGSQETQYF. The CDR3 DNA follows: TGCGCCAGCAGCCAGGGTAGGGCGGGGGGCTCCCAAGAGACCCAGTACTTC.

The gene calls are TRBV5-1 and TRBJ1-1; a weak D match, TRBD1 (5 bases). The V gene lost 5 bases and the J gene lost 3 bases, with 17 bases spanning the gap. CDR3 length equals 15 residues. The V gene's germline CDR1 is SGHRS and CDR2 YFSETQ. The CDR3: CASSLDSRGDTEAFF. CDR3 bases: TGCGCCAGCAGTCTAGACAGTAGGGGTGACACTGAAGCTTTCTTT.

Here the CDR3 reads CASSLRGTEAFF. The CDR3 coding sequence is TGTGCCAGCAGTTTAAGGGGGACTGAAGCTTTCTTT. The genes are TRBV12-3 or TRBV12-4 and TRBJ1-1, with D possibly matching TRBD1 (6 bases). CDR3 length equals 12 residues. Trimming removed 2 bases at V and 5 bases at J, with 6 bases between.

The rearrangement joins TRBV6-6 to TRBJ1-3; D is unresolved. CDR1 is MNHNY, CDR2 SVGAGI, per germline (reference sequence). Trimming pared 5 bases from V and 0 bases from J, leaving 8 bases between. CDR3 length: 14 amino acids. This CDR3 reads CASSQPFSGNTIYF. CDR3 coding DNA: TGTGCCAGCAGTCAACCTTTCTCTGGAAACACCATATATTTT.

The chain joins TRBV27 to TRBJ2-1, with 14 nucleotides matching TRBD2. The CDR3 length is 20 residues. Germline CDR1 and CDR2: MNHEY and SMNVEV (reference sequence). V lost 4 bases, J lost 4 bases, and 15 bases stayed unmatched. CDR3 amino acids: CASSSYGLAGGPSTYNEQFF. Here the CDR3 DNA reads TGTGCCAGCAGTTCATATGGACTAGCGGGGGGTCCGAGTACTTACAATGAGCAGTTCTTC.

V gene TRBV2 combines with J gene TRBJ2-7; tentatively, D is TRBD1 (5 bases). V was shortened by 8 bases and J by 3 bases, with 11 bases between the two germline ends. This CDR3 contains 12 residues. In germline, CDR1 is SNHLY, CDR2 FYNNEI. The CDR3 DNA follows: TGTGCCAGCCTTATTCAGGGCTACGAGCAGTACTTC. It codes for CASLIQGYEQYF.

V usage is TRBV5-3 and J usage is TRBJ1-5; 8 bases align to TRBD1. Being an ORF, TRBV5-3 has a function that is uncertain. The CDR3 is 16 amino acids. The ends lost 4 bases at V and 1 base at J; junction bases unmatched: 7. The chain's CDR3 is CARSPGGAKSNQPQHF. CDR3 nucleotide sequence: TGTGCCAGAAGCCCAGGGGGCGCGAAGAGCAATCAGCCCCAGCATTTT.

This chain uses TRBV25-1 with TRBJ2-1, with TRBD2 matching over 11 bases. Trimming cost V 7 bases and J 7 bases; bases outside gene matches: 6. Germline values: CDR1 MGHDK, CDR2 SYGVNS. The CDR3 length is 14 residues. The CDR3 loop is CASTTSGGTNEQFF. CDR3 in DNA: TGTGCCAGCACCACTAGCGGGGGTACAAATGAGCAGTTCTTC.

The chain recombines TRBV5-4 with TRBJ1-2, with D tentatively TRBD1 (6 bases). Germline CDR1 is SGHNT and CDR2 is YYREEE (reference sequence). The length of the CDR3 is 15 residues. The V gene lost 3 bases and the J gene lost 3 bases, with 15 bases spanning the gap. Written as DNA, the CDR3 is TGTGCCAGCAGCTCACGGACAGAAACTCACTATGGCTACACCTTC. Residues: CASSSRTETHYGYTF.

The chain employs TRBV19 and TRBJ2-7, with 9 bases lining up with TRBD1. This CDR3 has 14 amino acids. In germline, CDR1 is LNHDA, CDR2 SQIVND (reference sequence). The V segment lost 4 bases and the J segment 6 bases; nucleotides outside the gene matches: 7. CDR3 bases: TGTGCCAGTAGTAGGGCCGGGACAGGGATCGAGCAGTACTTC. It codes for CASSRAGTGIEQYF.

The chain carries TRBV5-1 and TRBJ2-7; D is possibly TRBD2 (5 bases). The CDR3 loop spans 14 amino acids. CDR1 is SGHRS and CDR2 is YFSETQ in the germline V gene. Between the trimmed V and J ends, which lost 6 bases and 5 bases, there was a span of 18 bases. This CDR3 is CASILRPGKDEQYF. CDR3 sequence (DNA): TGCGCCAGCATCCTTCGTCCGGGGAAAGACGAGCAGTACTTC.

This chain connects TRBV6-5 to TRBJ2-7, with D possibly TRBD2 on 6 matching bases. The germline V and J ends were trimmed by 0 bases and 3 bases, with 12 bases remaining between them. Germline-derived CDR1 and CDR2 are MNHEY and SVGAGI. The CDR3 contains 15 residues. The CDR3 region is CASSYSQRGGYEQYF. CDR3 nucleotides: TGTGCCAGCAGTTACTCCCAACGGGGAGGCTACGAGCAGTACTTC.

The chain carries TRBV28 and TRBJ2-7; D not resolved. V shed 5 bases and J shed 5 bases, with 4 bases lying between them. The CDR3 consists of 10 residues. Germline CDR1 and CDR2: MDHEN and SYDVKM. The CDR3 nucleotides are TGTGCCAGCAGTCGAGACGAGCAGTACTTC. It yields the protein CASSRDEQYF.

The chain uses TRBV5-4 and TRBJ2-7, with 12 positions matching TRBD2. The CDR3 extends over 15 amino acids. Trimming removed 1 base from V and 6 bases from J; junction bases left unmatched: 5. The germline CDR1 and CDR2 sequences are SGHNT and YYREEE (reference sequence). CDR3 in DNA: TGTGCCAGCAGCTTGTGGACTAGCGGGAAGAGCGAGCAGTACTTC. Translating it yields CASSLWTSGKSEQYF.

The chain carries TRBV11-2 and TRBJ1-1, with 7 bases that match TRBD1. Germline trimming cut 5 bases from V and 5 bases from J; bases unmatched to any gene: 8. This CDR3 comprises 14 residues. Germline values: CDR1 SGHAT, CDR2 FQNNGV. The CDR3 reads CASSLGGQITEAFF. The CDR3 region has the DNA TGTGCCAGCAGCCTAGGGGGACAGATTACTGAAGCTTTCTTT.

The gene calls are TRBV29-1 and TRBJ1-2; 9 bases align to TRBD1. The CDR3 is 16 amino acids. Germline CDR1 is SQVTM and CDR2 is ANQGSEA. V lost 4 bases, J lost 5 bases, and 14 bases stayed unmatched. In DNA form, the CDR3 reads TGCAGCGTTGCTGAGGACAGGGGTAGGGCTTGGTATGGCTACACCTTC. This codes for CSVAEDRGRAWYGYTF.